The 6 T cell receptor beta chains below come from one sample, sequenced in a study of blood T cell repertoires in COVID-19. The data were produced by immunoSEQ multiplex PCR, yet TCRdb's version contains in-frame clones alone and is incomplete. The profile shows over 300,000 clones, nearly 90% of them singletons. The sequenced material came from PBMCs or T cells enriched from blood (not recorded which). The receptors come from a woman in her 30s who had recovered from COVID-19.

This chain uses TRBV7-2 with TRBJ2-1, with D unresolved. Germline V gene lookup returns CDR1 SGHTA and CDR2 FQGNSA. The CDR3 is 15 residues long. V was shortened by 3 bases and J by 0 bases, with 9 bases between the two germline ends. The CDR3 sequence is CASSLTYSSYNEQFF. In DNA form, the CDR3 reads TGTGCCAGCAGCTTGACTTATAGCTCCTACAATGAGCAGTTCTTC.

The chain uses TRBV4-3 and TRBJ1-4; D is unclear. The CDR3 extends over 10 amino acids. The V and J ends lost 5 bases and 17 bases respectively, with 12 bases between them. Germline CDR1 is LGHNA and CDR2 is YSLEER. This chain's CDR3 is CASSYNRGFF. The CDR3, as DNA: TGCGCCAGCAGCTACAACCGGGGTTTTTTT.

This sequence joins TRBV6-5 and TRBJ2-7; tentative D call: TRBD2 (6 bases). V was pared by 4 bases and J by 2 bases, with 12 bases between. Germline CDR1 reads MNHEY; CDR2 reads SVGAGI. The CDR3 extends over 14 amino acids. The CDR3 DNA follows: TGTGCCAGCAGTTTGGGTAGCGGTCCCTACGAGCAGTACTTC. It yields the protein CASSLGSGPYEQYF.

Remarks on this clone: At the DNA level, this CDR3 is encoded by other sequences in the same sample as well. The chain couples TRBV30 to TRBJ1-2, with a possible D match to TRBD1 (5 bases). The V end lost 0 bases, the J end lost 5 bases, and 10 bases lay between the germline ends. This CDR3 spans 13 amino acids. The germline V gene has CDR1 GTSNPN and CDR2 SVGIG (reference sequence). The CDR3 DNA sequence: TGTGCCTGGAGTGTAGCGGGGGGGTATGGCTACACCTTC. Amino acid sequence: CAWSVAGGYGYTF.

The genes are TRBV7-2 and TRBJ1-1, with TRBD1 identical over 11 bases. The CDR3 sequence is 13 residues long. With 5 bases clipped from V and 10 bases from J, the junction kept 6 bases outside the gene matches. Germline values: CDR1 SGHTA, CDR2 FQGNSA. CDR3 coding DNA: TGTGCCAGCAGCCACGGACAGGGGGCTGTAGCTTTCTTT. As protein: CASSHGQGAVAFF.

J is TRBJ2-5 and V is TRBV5-1, with D perhaps TRBD1 (6 bases). V dropped 4 bases and J dropped 3 bases, with 10 bases sitting between them. This CDR3 region has 13 residues. CDR1 SGHRS and CDR2 YFSETQ come from the germline V gene. This chain's CDR3 is CASSPGTKETQYF. CDR3 DNA: TGCGCCAGCAGCCCCGGGACAAAAGAGACCCAGTACTTC.